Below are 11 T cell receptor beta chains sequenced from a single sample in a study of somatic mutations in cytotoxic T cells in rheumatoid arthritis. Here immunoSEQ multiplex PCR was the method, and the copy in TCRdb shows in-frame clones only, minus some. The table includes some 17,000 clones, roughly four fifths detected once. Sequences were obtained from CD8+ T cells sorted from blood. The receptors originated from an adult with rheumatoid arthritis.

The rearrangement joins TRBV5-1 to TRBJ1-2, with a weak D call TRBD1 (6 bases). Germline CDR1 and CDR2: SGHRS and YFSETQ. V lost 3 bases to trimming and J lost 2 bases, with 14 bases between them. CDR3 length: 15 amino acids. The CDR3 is CASSYSGGPNYGYTF. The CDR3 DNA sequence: TGCGCCAGCAGCTACTCGGGGGGGCCCAACTATGGCTACACCTTC.

The chain's CDR3 is CATSRDLSRDGYTF. DNA for the CDR3: TGTGCCACCAGCAGAGATTTGAGTAGGGATGGCTACACCTTC. The chain is built from TRBV15 and TRBJ1-2; no firm D call. This CDR3 is built from 14 residues. Germline CDR1 LNHNV, CDR2 YYDKDF (reference sequence). V shed 0 bases and J shed 6 bases, with 11 bases lying between them.

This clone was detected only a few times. The CDR3 DNA reads as TGTGCCACGGGACAGGAATACGAGCAGTACTTC. It specifies CATGQEYEQYF. The chain combines TRBV10-3 with TRBJ2-7; 8 positions match TRBD1. Per germline, CDR1 ENHRY and CDR2 SYGVKD. The ends lost 10 bases at V and 4 bases at J; junction bases unmatched: 3. This CDR3 region has 11 residues.

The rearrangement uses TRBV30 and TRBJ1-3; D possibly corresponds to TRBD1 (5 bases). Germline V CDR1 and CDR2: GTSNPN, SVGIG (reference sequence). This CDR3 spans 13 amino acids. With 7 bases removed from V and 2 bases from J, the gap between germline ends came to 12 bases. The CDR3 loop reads CAFERGPGNTIYF. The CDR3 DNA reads TGTGCCTTTGAAAGGGGACCTGGAAACACCATATATTTT.

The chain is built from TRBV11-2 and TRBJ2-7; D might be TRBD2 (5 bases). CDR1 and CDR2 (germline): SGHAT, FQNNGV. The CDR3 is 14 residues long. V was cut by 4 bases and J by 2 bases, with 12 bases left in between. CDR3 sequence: CASSYSSGTYEQYF. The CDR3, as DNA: TGTGCCAGCAGCTACAGTTCGGGAACCTACGAGCAGTACTTC.

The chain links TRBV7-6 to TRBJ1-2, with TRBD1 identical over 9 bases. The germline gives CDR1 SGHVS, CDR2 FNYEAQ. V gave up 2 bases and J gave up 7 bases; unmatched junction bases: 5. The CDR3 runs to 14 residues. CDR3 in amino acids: CASSLTGGESGYTF. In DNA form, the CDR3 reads TGTGCCAGCAGCTTAACAGGGGGCGAGAGTGGCTACACCTTC.

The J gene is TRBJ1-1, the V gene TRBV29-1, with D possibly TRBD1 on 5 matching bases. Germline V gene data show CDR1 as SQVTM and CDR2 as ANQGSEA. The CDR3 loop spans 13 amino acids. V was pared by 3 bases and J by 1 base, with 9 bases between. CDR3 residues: CSVEGGSNTEAFF. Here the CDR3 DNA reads TGCAGCGTTGAGGGGGGGTCGAACACTGAAGCTTTCTTT.

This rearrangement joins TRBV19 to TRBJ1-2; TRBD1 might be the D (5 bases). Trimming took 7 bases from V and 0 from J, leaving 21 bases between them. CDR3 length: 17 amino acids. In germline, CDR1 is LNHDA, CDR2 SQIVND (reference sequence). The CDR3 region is CASTTRLGQGTNYGYTF. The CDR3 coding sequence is TGTGCCAGTACCACCCGCCTTGGGCAGGGAACTAACTATGGCTACACCTTC.

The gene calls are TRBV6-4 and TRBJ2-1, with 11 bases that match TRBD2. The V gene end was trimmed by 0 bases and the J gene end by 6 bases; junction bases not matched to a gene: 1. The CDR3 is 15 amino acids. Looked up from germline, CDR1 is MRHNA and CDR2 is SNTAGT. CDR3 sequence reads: CASSDSTSGANEQFF. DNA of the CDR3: TGTGCCAGCAGTGACTCGACTAGCGGGGCCAATGAGCAGTTCTTC.

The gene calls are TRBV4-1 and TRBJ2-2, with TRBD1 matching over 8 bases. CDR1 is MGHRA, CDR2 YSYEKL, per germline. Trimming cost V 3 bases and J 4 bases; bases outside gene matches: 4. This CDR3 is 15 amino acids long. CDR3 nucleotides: TGCGCCAGCAGCCAGTATACAGGGGGCACCGGGGAGCTGTTTTTT. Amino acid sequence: CASSQYTGGTGELFF.

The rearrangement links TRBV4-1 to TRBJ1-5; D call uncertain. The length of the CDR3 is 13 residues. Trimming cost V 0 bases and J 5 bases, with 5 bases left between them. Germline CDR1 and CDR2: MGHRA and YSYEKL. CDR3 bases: TGCGCCAGCAGCCAAGATGGGGATCAGCCCCAGCATTTT. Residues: CASSQDGDQPQHF.